These 10 T cell receptor beta chains came from one sample sequenced in a study of cytomegalovirus exposure and HLA in healthy donors. 13 Jbeta primers and 60 Vbeta primers were used for the PCR. Sequenced by immunoSEQ multiplex PCR; TCRdb stores in-frame clones only, minus some. The sample includes about 120,000 clones, around 74% of them seen just once. The specimen sequenced was PBMCs. Receptors were obtained from a man in his sixties in good health and CMV-seropositive.

The rearrangement uses TRBV30 and TRBJ2-1, with a weak D call TRBD2 (6 bases). Germline CDR1 reads GTSNPN; CDR2 reads SVGIG (reference sequence). Trimming took 0 bases from V and 13 from J, leaving 16 bases between them. The CDR3 extends over 13 amino acids. The CDR3 DNA sequence: TGTGCCTGGAGTGTACGCGGGCGGGAACGACAGTTCTTC. Its translation: CAWSVRGRERQFF.

The V call is TRBV2, the J call TRBJ1-2; no clear D. V lost 4 bases to trimming and J lost 0 bases, with 15 bases between them. The CDR3 length is 16 residues. Germline CDR1 reads SNHLY; CDR2 reads FYNNEI. CDR3 sequence: CASSVMFQATNYGYTF. In nucleotides, the CDR3 is TGTGCCAGCAGTGTTATGTTTCAGGCTACTAACTATGGCTACACCTTC. The full variable domain, completed using reference TRBV2 and TRBJ1-2, is EPEVTQTPSHQVTQMGQEVILRCVPISNHLYFYWYRQILGQKVEFLVSFYNNEISEKSEIFDDQFSVERPDGSNFTLKIRSTKLEDSAMYFCASSVMFQATNYGYTFGSGTRLTVV.

The J gene is TRBJ1-2, the V gene TRBV7-9; TRBD1 aligns across 11 bases. Germline loops: CDR1 SEHNR, CDR2 FQNEAQ (reference sequence). V gave up 5 bases and J gave up 8 bases; unmatched junction bases: 10. This CDR3 region has 15 residues. CDR3 residues: CASSIPGQGARGYTF. The CDR3 DNA sequence: TGTGCCAGCAGCATTCCCGGACAGGGGGCGCGAGGCTACACCTTC.

This clone has a handful of counts. The chain combines TRBV15 with TRBJ1-2; 10 nucleotides align to TRBD1. Germline CDR1 reads LNHNV; CDR2 reads YYDKDF (reference sequence). This CDR3 is built from 14 residues. V dropped 6 bases and J dropped 1; count of bases not matched to a gene: 2. The CDR3 DNA reads TGTGCCACCAGAGGGGACAGGGGTAACTATGGCTACACCTTC. This gives the protein CATRGDRGNYGYTF.

The gene calls are TRBV5-1 and TRBJ2-6; tentatively, D is TRBD1 (5 bases). The CDR3 is 15 residues long. V was clipped by 0 bases and J by 3 bases, with 7 bases between them. In germline, CDR1 is SGHRS, CDR2 YFSETQ. As DNA, the CDR3 is TGCGCCAGCAGCTTGGAGGGGAATGGGGCCAACGTCCTGACTTTC. Its protein is CASSLEGNGANVLTF.

The rearrangement links TRBV5-1 to TRBJ2-5, with 13 nucleotides matching TRBD2. The DNA end is a closer match to TRBJ2-7, so the J assignment may be wrong. The CDR3 spans 15 residues. The V gene's germline CDR1 is SGHRS and CDR2 YFSETQ. CDR3 coding DNA: TGCGCCAGCAGCTTGCCGGGACTAGCGGGATCCGAGCAGTACTTC. Its translation: CASSLPGLAGSEQYF.

The gene calls are TRBV7-2 and TRBJ1-5; D gene unclear. Germline loops: CDR1 SGHTA, CDR2 FQGNSA. CDR3 length equals 14 residues. V lost 7 bases to trimming and J lost 3 bases, with 13 bases between them. The CDR3 sequence is CASTRSRINQPQHF. The CDR3 nucleotides read TGTGCCAGCACCCGATCGCGTATCAATCAGCCCCAGCATTTT.

The genes are TRBV27 and TRBJ2-3; D call uncertain. This CDR3 comprises 12 residues. V lost 5 bases, J lost 1 base, and 4 bases lay in between. Germline V gives CDR1 MNHEY, CDR2 SMNVEV (reference sequence). CDR3 bases: TGTGCCAGCAGTCATCGCACAGATACGCAGTATTTT. This gives the protein CASSHRTDTQYF.

Here the CDR3 reads CASSPTQVNTEAFF. The DNA for the CDR3 is TGCGCCAGCAGCCCTACGCAGGTCAACACTGAAGCTTTCTTT. The J gene is TRBJ1-1, the V gene TRBV5-1; D is uncertain. The CDR3 runs to 14 residues. V was cut by 4 bases and J by 2 bases, with 12 bases left in between. Germline CDR1 SGHRS, CDR2 YFSETQ.

The V and J genes are TRBV15 and TRBJ1-5; TRBD1 might be the D (6 bases). Germline CDR1 reads LNHNV; CDR2 reads YYDKDF (reference sequence). Deletions cut 0 bases from V and 3 bases from J, with 9 bases between. There are 15 residues in the CDR3. CDR3 protein: CATSRDRGANQPQHF. CDR3 nucleotides: TGTGCCACCAGCAGAGACAGGGGTGCCAATCAGCCCCAGCATTTT.